This T cell receptor (beta chain) came from a study of blood T cells in healthy people across ages. Through a sample-barcoded 5' primer and a J-beta primer mix, a second PCR was run for roughly 7 to 11 cycles. TCRdb recomputed calls from the 5' RACE reads with MiXCR, one row per CDR3 protein. The sample records around 800,000 distinct CDR3 sequences, about 26% being singletons. This clonotype has only a few counts. These sequences were also reported in another study, on T cells of mothers and their children.

The TCR sequence derives from a boy between 5 and 17 years old in good health. Sequencing input: blood.

The CDR3 reads CAISESGEVNEKLFF. The CDR3 DNA reads TGTGCCATCAGTGAGTCGGGGGAGGTTAATGAAAAACTGTTTTTT. The rearrangement joins TRBV10-3 to TRBJ1-4; TRBD1 might be the D (5 bases). CDR1 ENHRY and CDR2 SYGVKD come from the germline V gene. The ends were cut back, 0 bases at V and 4 bases at J, with 9 bases in the middle. There are 15 residues in the CDR3.